The next 18 T cell receptor beta chains were all read from a single sample in a study of blood T cell repertoires in COVID-19. Data came from immunoSEQ multiplex PCR; TCRdb stores just in-frame clones and leaves some out. The sample contains 150,000 to 250,000 clones, about 76% of which appear only once. Sequencing was performed on peripheral blood. Receptors were obtained from a middle-aged woman with COVID-19, enrolled during active disease.

This chain connects TRBV2 to TRBJ1-5, with TRBD1 matching 10 bases. The CDR3 loop spans 14 amino acids. Trimming removed 3 bases from V and 6 bases from J; junction bases left unmatched: 2. CDR1 and CDR2 from the germline V gene are SNHLY and FYNNEI. CDR3 loop: CASSDRTGGQPQHF. The CDR3, as DNA: TGTGCCAGCAGTGACCGGACAGGGGGTCAGCCCCAGCATTTT.

The chain couples TRBV5-1 to TRBJ2-7, with 9 bases fitting TRBD2. Germline assignment: CDR1 SGHRS and CDR2 YFSETQ. Trimming cost V 3 bases and J 2 bases; bases outside gene matches: 9. The CDR3 spans 16 residues. The CDR3: CASSWTGTSLTYEQYF. DNA of the CDR3: TGCGCCAGCAGCTGGACCGGGACTAGCCTTACCTACGAGCAGTACTTC.

Only a few counts were recorded for this clone. This chain joins TRBV5-1 and TRBJ1-2; D is perhaps TRBD1 (6 bases). The CDR3 has 13 residues. The ends were cut back, 8 bases at V and 5 bases at J, with 16 bases in the middle. Germline-derived CDR1 and CDR2 are SGHRS and YFSETQ. CDR3 loop: CASTLGGAYGYTF. The CDR3 DNA reads as TGCGCCAGTACCCTTGGGGGGGCTTATGGCTACACCTTC.

The V gene is TRBV3-1 (or the pseudogene TRBV3-2), the J gene TRBJ1-2; 7 positions agree with TRBD1. J lost 1 base, V lost 0 bases, and 2 bases had no gene match. The length of the CDR3 is 15 residues. Germline V gene sequence: CDR1 LGHDT, CDR2 YNNKEL (reference sequence). The CDR3 coding sequence is TGTGCCAGCAGCCAAGACTCAGGGGGTAACTATGGCTACACCTTC. As protein: CASSQDSGGNYGYTF.

This clone was counted a single time. The rearrangement joins TRBV5-4 to TRBJ2-2; the match to TRBD2 covers 8 bases. Looked up from germline, CDR1 is SGHNT and CDR2 is YYREEE (reference sequence). V shed 4 bases and J 4 bases; nucleotides not matched to a gene: 9. CDR3 length equals 16 residues. Written as DNA, the CDR3 is TGTGCCAGCAGCCCGGGCGGGGGGAAGAGCACCGGGGAGCTGTTTTTT. Its protein is CASSPGGGKSTGELFF.

The V and J genes are TRBV14 and TRBJ2-1; 16 nucleotides align to TRBD2. Germline V CDR1 and CDR2: SGHDN, FVKESK. CDR3 size: 17 residues. Trimming cost V 1 base and J 7 bases; bases outside gene matches: 4. CDR3 DNA: TGTGCCAGCAGCCAAGCTATGGGACTAGCGGGAGGGAATGAGCAGTTCTTC. Residues: CASSQAMGLAGGNEQFF.

The genes are TRBV19 and TRBJ1-5, with 7 bases fitting TRBD1. The CDR3 runs 14 residues. With V trimmed by 8 bases and J by 5 bases, 9 bases remained unmatched. Looked up from germline, CDR1 is LNHDA and CDR2 is SQIVND (reference sequence). The CDR3 sequence: CASCVTGADQPQHF. CDR3 in DNA: TGTGCCAGTTGTGTTACAGGGGCGGATCAGCCCCAGCATTTT. Together with reference TRBV19 and TRBJ1-5, the CDR3 gives the full variable domain: DGGITQSPKYLFRKEGQNVTLSCEQNLNHDAMYWYRQDPGQGLRLIYYSQIVNDFQKGDIAEGYSVSREKKESFPLTVTSAQKNPTAFYLCASCVTGADQPQHFGDGTRLSIL.

A word on this clone: A junction end diverges from the germline sequence, so it may reflect a read error. This chain joins TRBV15 and TRBJ2-7; 9 nucleotides match TRBD2. The CDR3 sequence is 12 residues long. Germline values: CDR1 LNHNV, CDR2 YYDKDF (reference sequence). The CDR3 region is CATSRDLAGRDF. As DNA, the CDR3 is TGTGCCACCAGCAGAGATCTAGCGGGAAGAGACTTC.

This chain's CDR3 is CSVGVDRMEGLTYEQYF. The CDR3 DNA sequence: TGCAGCGTGGGGGTGGACAGGATGGAGGGGTTGACGTACGAGCAGTACTTC. The chain is built from TRBV29-1 and TRBJ2-7; D possibly corresponds to TRBD1 (7 bases). The CDR3 is made up of 17 amino acids. With 6 bases removed from V and 4 bases from J, the gap between germline ends came to 28 bases. Germline V lookup: CDR1 SQVTM, CDR2 ANQGSEA.

This rearrangement joins TRBV7-3 to TRBJ2-3; D is undetermined. CDR1 is SGHTA and CDR2 is FQGTGA in the germline V gene. Trimming shortened V by 1 base and J by 0 bases, and 11 bases separated the two germline ends. CDR3 length equals 16 residues. The CDR3 coding sequence is TGTGCCAGCAGCTTAAATCAGGTCTCAAGCACAGATACGCAGTATTTT. Translation: CASSLNQVSSTDTQYF. The variable domain in full, completed from reference TRBV7-3 and TRBJ2-3, reads GAGVSQTPSNKVTEKGKYVELRCDPISGHTALYWYRQSLGQGPEFLIYFQGTGAADDSGLPNDRFFAVRPEGSVSTLKIQRTERGDSAVYLCASSLNQVSSTDTQYFGPGTRLTVL.

With regard to this clone: Other nucleotide sequences in the sample specify the same CDR3. The chain links TRBV19 to TRBJ2-3; 9 bases align to TRBD2. After removal of 3 bases from V and 2 bases from J, the junction contained 3 bases not matched to a gene. Germline V gene lookup returns CDR1 LNHDA and CDR2 SQIVND (reference sequence). This CDR3 is built from 15 residues. CDR3 DNA sequence: TGTGCCAGTAGTATCCTAGCGGGATACACAGATACGCAGTATTTT. As protein: CASSILAGYTDTQYF.

There are many counts of this clone. The chain recombines TRBV3-1 (or the pseudogene TRBV3-2) with TRBJ2-7, with 7 positions matching TRBD2. The length of the CDR3 is 14 residues. CDR1 is LGHDT, CDR2 YNNKEL, per germline (reference sequence). V lost 5 bases and J lost 1; bases outside the gene matches: 5. The CDR3 nucleotides are TGTGCCAGCAGCACGCGACTAGCTTCCTACGAGCAGTACTTC. Its protein is CASSTRLASYEQYF.

The chain joins TRBV7-9 to TRBJ1-2, with D maybe TRBD1 (6 bases). The V end was cut by 3 bases, the J end by 1 base, with 9 bases between. This CDR3 has 14 amino acids. Germline CDR1 is SEHNR and CDR2 is FQNEAQ (reference sequence). The CDR3 DNA reads as TGTGCCAGCAGCTTGGACAGCTATAACTATGGCTACACCTTC. It translates to CASSLDSYNYGYTF.

For the CDR3, the DNA is TGTGCCAGCAGTTATTACGGACAGGGGGCGGAGGAGCCCCAGCATTTT. This gives the protein CASSYYGQGAEEPQHF. The rearrangement links TRBV6-6 to TRBJ1-5, with 11 bases that match TRBD1. This CDR3 comprises 16 residues. Germline CDR1 is MNHNY and CDR2 is SVGAGI (reference sequence). Trimming removed 3 bases from V and 8 bases from J; junction bases left unmatched: 9.

This chain links TRBV6-2 or TRBV6-3 with TRBJ1-3, with D uncertain. CDR1 is MNHEY and CDR2 is SVGEGT in the germline V gene. V gave up 2 bases and J gave up 2 bases, with 19 bases separating them. The length of the CDR3 is 18 residues. The CDR3 loop is CASSYRMQRMGAGNTIYF. For the CDR3, the DNA is TGTGCCAGCAGTTACAGAATGCAAAGAATGGGAGCTGGAAACACCATATATTTT.

V and J are TRBV7-3 and TRBJ2-3; D possibly corresponds to TRBD2 (5 bases). This CDR3 is 18 amino acids long. CDR1 is SGHTA and CDR2 is FQGTGA in the germline V gene. Between the trimmed V and J ends, which lost 0 bases and 1 base, there was a span of 17 bases. Written as DNA, the CDR3 is TGTGCCAGCAGCTTAACGTCGTCCTCCCTGGGAGGCACAGATACGCAGTATTTT. Its protein is CASSLTSSSLGGTDTQYF.

The rearrangement uses TRBV5-1 and TRBJ2-2; TRBD2 matches 8 bases. The CDR3 contains 14 residues. Germline lookup yields CDR1 SGHRS and CDR2 YFSETQ. J gave up 6 bases and V 2 bases, and 3 bases lay outside the gene matches. The CDR3 spells CASSLSGSSGELFF. CDR3 DNA: TGCGCCAGCAGCTTAAGCGGGAGTTCCGGGGAGCTGTTTTTT.

The table lists this clone with a few counts. The CDR3 sequence is CASSQGGLNTDTQYF. In nucleotides, the CDR3 is TGTGCCAGCAGCCAAGGGGGACTTAACACAGATACGCAGTATTTT. This chain joins TRBV3-1 (or the pseudogene TRBV3-2) and TRBJ2-3; D possibly corresponds to TRBD2 (6 bases). The CDR3 is 15 amino acids. The V end lost 1 base, the J end lost 2 bases, and 10 bases lay between the germline ends. Germline values: CDR1 LGHDT, CDR2 YNNKEL (reference sequence).